Shown below are 23 T cell receptor beta chains from a single sample sequenced in a study of T cells in Graves' hyperthyroidism and ophthalmopathy. What was amplified from RNA transcripts were TCR beta CDR3 regions. Carried out on the TCR CDR3, a first-round RT-PCR used the HTBI primer set. TCRdb ran MiXCR on the multiplex PCR reads and lists one entry per CDR3 protein. This sample carries hundreds of thousands of distinct CDR3 sequences, roughly a sixth of them seen once, and the ten largest clones take about a sixth. Sequenced sample: blood. The receptors stem from a woman aged 50 to 60 with Graves' hyperthyroidism that later progressed to Graves' ophthalmopathy.

This chain joins TRBV10-3 and TRBJ1-1; D gene ambiguous. This CDR3 region has 13 residues. The V end was cut by 10 bases, the J end by 0 bases, with 12 bases between. Germline-derived CDR1 and CDR2 are ENHRY and SYGVKD. The DNA for the CDR3 is TGTGCCAGCAGAGGTCATATGAACACTGAAGCTTTCTTT. Residues: CASRGHMNTEAFF.

The rearrangement links TRBV9 to TRBJ1-2; possibly TRBD1 for D (5 bases). The CDR3 sequence is 15 residues long. V was shortened by 0 bases and J by 3 bases, with 12 bases between the two germline ends. Germline loops: CDR1 SGDLS, CDR2 YYNGEE. This CDR3 reads CASSVALGRYYGYTF. CDR3 sequence (DNA): TGTGCCAGCAGCGTAGCTCTGGGACGATACTATGGCTACACCTTC.

The table lists this clonotype with many counts. V gene TRBV12-3 or TRBV12-4 combines with J gene TRBJ1-1; 7 bases map to TRBD1. The CDR3 is 13 residues long. The V gene end was trimmed by 7 bases and the J gene end by 3 bases; junction bases not matched to a gene: 5. CDR3 sequence reads: CASTLDRYTEAFF. The CDR3 DNA reads TGTGCCAGCACCTTGGACAGGTACACTGAAGCTTTCTTT.

This clonotype was counted a single time. V and J are TRBV5-1 and TRBJ2-1, with 11 bases identical to TRBD1. J gave up 8 bases and V 2 bases, and 9 bases lay outside the gene matches. The germline gives CDR1 SGHRS, CDR2 YFSETQ. This CDR3 is built from 16 residues. CDR3: CASSFSGTGGFYEQFF. The DNA of the CDR3 is TGCGCCAGCAGCTTCTCCGGGACAGGGGGATTCTATGAGCAGTTCTTC.

This clonotype was recorded a few times. This chain uses TRBV27 with TRBJ1-5; D gene ambiguous. Trimming left V 0 bases short and J 2 bases short, with 11 bases between. The CDR3 has 16 amino acids. Germline lookup yields CDR1 MNHEY and CDR2 SMNVEV (reference sequence). CDR3 region: CASSLSPTVGNQPQHF. The CDR3 bases are TGTGCCAGCAGTTTATCTCCGACCGTGGGCAATCAGCCCCAGCATTTT.

This clonotype was seen at least ten times. The gene calls are TRBV27 and TRBJ1-2; D perhaps matches TRBD1 (6 bases). CDR1 is MNHEY, CDR2 SMNVEV, per germline (reference sequence). The CDR3 is made up of 12 amino acids. V dropped 6 bases and J dropped 8 bases, with 13 bases sitting between them. The DNA of the CDR3 is TGTGCCAGCAGGGAACAGGGCCGGGGCTACACCTTC. It specifies CASREQGRGYTF.

This clonotype was picked up many times. This chain joins TRBV2 and TRBJ1-1; D is undetermined. The ends were cut back, 7 bases at V and 6 bases at J, with 9 bases in the middle. The CDR3 runs to 11 residues. Germline CDR1 is SNHLY and CDR2 is FYNNEI. The CDR3 nucleotides are TGTGCCAGCAAGGATACAGCTGAAGCTTTCTTT. Translating it yields CASKDTAEAFF.

The chain links TRBV9 to TRBJ2-3; 11 nucleotides agree with TRBD2. V trimming: 2 bases; J trimming: 7 bases; junction bases outside the gene matches: 12. Germline CDR1 and CDR2: SGDLS and YYNGEE. The CDR3 runs 17 residues. The CDR3 DNA reads TGTGCCAGCAGCGTTTCCCAGACCCTAGCGGGGGGTTATACGCAGTATTTT. Translated, it gives CASSVSQTLAGGYTQYF.

This clonotype has just a few counts. The chain employs TRBV3-1 and TRBJ2-7; D not certain. The V gene's germline CDR1 is LGHDT and CDR2 YNNKEL (reference sequence). Trimming left V 0 bases short and J 0 bases short, with 6 bases between. The CDR3 spans 14 residues. The DNA of the CDR3 is TGTGCCAGCAGCCAAGATTTGACCTCCTACGAGCAGTACTTC. Protein: CASSQDLTSYEQYF.

This clonotype has only a few counts. The chain recombines TRBV19 with TRBJ1-3, with 9 bases identical to TRBD1. The CDR3 has 15 amino acids. V gave up 8 bases and J gave up 2 bases; unmatched junction bases: 7. The V gene's germline CDR1 is LNHDA and CDR2 SQIVND (reference sequence). The chain's CDR3 is CASSGTGSPGNTIYF. CDR3 sequence (DNA): TGTGCCAGTTCCGGGACAGGGTCCCCTGGAAACACCATATATTTT. Using reference TRBV19 and TRBJ1-3 for the parts outside the CDR3, the full variable domain is DGGITQSPKYLFRKEGQNVTLSCEQNLNHDAMYWYRQDPGQGLRLIYYSQIVNDFQKGDIAEGYSVSREKKESFPLTVTSAQKNPTAFYLCASSGTGSPGNTIYFGEGSWLTVV.

This clonotype was observed once. CDR3 in amino acids: CSVPPVSGGELFF. DNA of the CDR3: TGCAGTGTCCCCCCAGTTTCCGGCGGGGAGCTGTTTTTT. This chain connects TRBV20-1 to TRBJ2-2; D gene ambiguous. Looked up from germline, CDR1 is DFQATT and CDR2 is SNEGSKA (reference sequence). The V end was cut by 7 bases, the J end by 7 bases, with 16 bases between. The CDR3 is 13 amino acids.

With regard to this clonotype: A read error may explain this, as a much larger clone is one base away. J is TRBJ1-2 and V is TRBV2; no firm D call. The V end lost 4 bases, the J end lost 3 bases, and 12 bases lay between the germline ends. Germline lookup yields CDR1 SNHLY and CDR2 FYNNEI. The CDR3 is made up of 14 amino acids. CDR3 amino acids: CASSGAGMDYGYTF. The CDR3 nucleotides are TGTGCCAGCAGTGGGGCTGGCATGGACTATGGCTACACCTTC.

This clonotype was seen only a few times. The chain couples TRBV7-3 to TRBJ2-1, with 9 bases matching TRBD1. The length of the CDR3 is 14 residues. V was clipped by 6 bases and J by 7 bases; unmatched bases: 7. The V gene's germline CDR1 is SGHTA and CDR2 FQGTGA. The CDR3 region is CASSSTGGGNEQFF. As DNA, the CDR3 is TGTGCCAGCAGTTCGACAGGGGGGGGGAATGAGCAGTTCTTC. Using reference TRBV7-3 and TRBJ2-1 for the parts outside the CDR3, the full variable domain is GAGVSQTPSNKVTEKGKYVELRCDPISGHTALYWYRQSLGQGPEFLIYFQGTGAADDSGLPNDRFFAVRPEGSVSTLKIQRTERGDSAVYLCASSSTGGGNEQFFGPGTRLTVL.

A few counts support this clonotype. The chain has TRBV9 and TRBJ2-1; 8 nucleotides align to TRBD1. The CDR3 is 16 residues long. CDR1 and CDR2 (germline): SGDLS, YYNGEE. V shed 2 bases and J 4 bases; nucleotides not matched to a gene: 8. CDR3 nucleotides: TGTGCCAGCAGCGTGCGCCGGGACAGGTCATACAATGAGCAGTTCTTC. Its translation: CASSVRRDRSYNEQFF. The variable domain in full, completed from reference TRBV9 and TRBJ2-1, reads DSGVTQTPKHLITATGQRVTLRCSPRSGDLSVYWYQQSLDQGLQFLIQYYNGEERAKGNILERFSAQQFPDLHSELNLSSLELGDSALYFCASSVRRDRSYNEQFFGPGTRLTVL.

In its sample, this clonotype was seen many times. The chain has TRBV11-2 and TRBJ2-1; no clear D gene. The germline V gene has CDR1 SGHAT and CDR2 FQNNGV. V was clipped by 2 bases and J by 0 bases, with 14 bases between them. The CDR3 consists of 17 residues. The CDR3: CASSLSLVASSYNEQFF. CDR3 nucleotide sequence: TGTGCCAGCAGCTTAAGTTTGGTGGCGAGCTCCTACAATGAGCAGTTCTTC.

This clonotype was seen ten or more times. The chain employs TRBV2 and TRBJ2-1, with 7 bases matching TRBD2. V gave up 4 bases and J gave up 4 bases; unmatched junction bases: 7. Germline V gene sequence: CDR1 SNHLY, CDR2 FYNNEI. The CDR3 consists of 15 residues. CDR3: CASSAGGGTYNEQFF. CDR3 nucleotides: TGTGCCAGCAGTGCAGGCGGGGGAACTTACAATGAGCAGTTCTTC.

At least ten counts were recorded for this clonotype. The chain employs TRBV3-1 and TRBJ2-5; a weak D match, TRBD1 (5 bases). V was cut by 1 base and J by 5 bases, with 8 bases left in between. The CDR3 has 13 residues. Germline V lookup: CDR1 LGHDT, CDR2 YNNKEL (reference sequence). CDR3: CASSQARVETQYF. In nucleotides, the CDR3 is TGTGCCAGCAGCCAAGCCAGGGTGGAGACCCAGTACTTC.

The table lists this clonotype with a few counts. This sequence joins TRBV20-1 and TRBJ2-7, with 8 bases aligning to TRBD1. Looked up from germline, CDR1 is DFQATT and CDR2 is SNEGSKA (reference sequence). The CDR3 spans 15 residues. After removal of 6 bases from V and 2 bases from J, the junction contained 12 bases not matched to a gene. The CDR3 DNA sequence: TGCAGTGCAGCAAGGGGACAGGCTCCCCCCTACGAGCAGTACTTC. Translated: CSAARGQAPPYEQYF.

This clonotype was seen ten or more times. The gene calls are TRBV12-3 or TRBV12-4 and TRBJ2-1; 10 bases match TRBD2. Germline trimming cut 4 bases from V and 7 bases from J; bases unmatched to any gene: 7. The CDR3 runs 15 residues. The CDR3 spells CASSSSGGALNEQFF. In nucleotides, the CDR3 is TGTGCCAGCAGTTCAAGCGGGGGGGCTTTAAATGAGCAGTTCTTC.

This clonotype has just a few counts. The chain joins TRBV5-1 to TRBJ1-1; 7 positions agree with TRBD1. The CDR3 runs to 14 residues. Germline-derived CDR1 and CDR2 are SGHRS and YFSETQ. Trimming removed 0 bases from V and 4 bases from J; junction bases left unmatched: 3. The DNA of the CDR3 is TGCGCCAGCAGCTTGGATTACAGGGGCACTGAAGCTTTCTTT. This gives the protein CASSLDYRGTEAFF.

This clonotype was recorded a few times. This chain joins TRBV20-1 and TRBJ1-2; no firm D call. The V end lost 2 bases, the J end lost 4 bases, and 8 bases lay between the germline ends. This CDR3 is 12 amino acids long. Germline CDR1 is DFQATT and CDR2 is SNEGSKA (reference sequence). CDR3 in DNA: TGCAGTGCTAGACGGGATTCCTATGGCTACACCTTC. Its translation: CSARRDSYGYTF.

This clonotype occurred once. V usage is TRBV15 and J usage is TRBJ2-3; 9 nucleotides match TRBD2. After removal of 7 bases from V and 5 bases from J, the junction contained 13 bases not matched to a gene. The CDR3 has 16 residues. Germline V gives CDR1 LNHNV, CDR2 YYDKDF (reference sequence). The CDR3 is CATIGLGRGGRDTQYF. CDR3 in DNA: TGTGCCACCATTGGGTTAGGGCGGGGGGGTAGAGATACGCAGTATTTT.

The chain links TRBV12-3 or TRBV12-4 to TRBJ1-2, with 9 nucleotides matching TRBD1. Trimming cost V 6 bases and J 6 bases; bases outside gene matches: 8. This CDR3 comprises 14 residues. CDR3 sequence: CASRSRDRVHGYTF. The CDR3 DNA is TGTGCCAGCAGATCTAGGGACAGGGTTCATGGCTACACCTTC.